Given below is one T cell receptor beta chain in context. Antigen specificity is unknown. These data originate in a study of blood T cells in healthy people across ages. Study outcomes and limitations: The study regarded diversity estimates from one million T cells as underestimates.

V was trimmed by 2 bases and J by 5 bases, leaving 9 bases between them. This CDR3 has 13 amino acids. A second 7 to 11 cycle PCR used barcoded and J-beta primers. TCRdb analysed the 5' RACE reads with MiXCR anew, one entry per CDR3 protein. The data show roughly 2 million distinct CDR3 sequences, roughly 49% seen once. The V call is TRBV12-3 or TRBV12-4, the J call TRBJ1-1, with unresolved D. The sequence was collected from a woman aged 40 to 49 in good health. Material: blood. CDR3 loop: CASSLQVGTEAFF. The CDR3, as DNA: TGTGCCAGCAGTTTACAGGTGGGAACTGAAGCTTTCTTT.